The sequence of this T cell receptor (beta chain) was determined in a study of T-cell memory formation after mild COVID-19. Study-level results: Those CD4+ clones that contracted were mainly in CM and EM (CD8+ ones in EMRA). A second wave expanding day 15 to 37 was CD4+-biased; contracting clones were balanced.

This clonotype was seen more than once but under ten times. The antigen is unknown. Constant-segment primers served in 5'RACE that generated TCR alpha and TCR beta cDNA libraries bearing sample barcodes and UMIs. One entry per CDR3 protein results from TCRdb running MiXCR on the 5' RACE reads. Counted here are some 600,000 distinct CDR3 sequences, 17% occurring once; the ten biggest clones make up about 7.4%. CDR1 SGHAT and CDR2 FQNNGV come from the germline V gene. CDR3 size: 16 residues. The V gene lost 3 bases and the J gene lost 2 bases, with 17 bases spanning the gap. The receptor was isolated from an adult woman who had mild COVID-19 (a few samples of this study predate the infection). Cell type and time point are not known. The sample comprised PBMCs or a T cell subset sorted from them (not recorded which). The chain has TRBV11-2 and TRBJ2-7, with no clear D. CDR3 protein: CASSFPVGRTAYEQYF. The CDR3 coding sequence is TGTGCCAGCAGCTTTCCGGTCGGGCGGACGGCCTACGAGCAGTACTTC.